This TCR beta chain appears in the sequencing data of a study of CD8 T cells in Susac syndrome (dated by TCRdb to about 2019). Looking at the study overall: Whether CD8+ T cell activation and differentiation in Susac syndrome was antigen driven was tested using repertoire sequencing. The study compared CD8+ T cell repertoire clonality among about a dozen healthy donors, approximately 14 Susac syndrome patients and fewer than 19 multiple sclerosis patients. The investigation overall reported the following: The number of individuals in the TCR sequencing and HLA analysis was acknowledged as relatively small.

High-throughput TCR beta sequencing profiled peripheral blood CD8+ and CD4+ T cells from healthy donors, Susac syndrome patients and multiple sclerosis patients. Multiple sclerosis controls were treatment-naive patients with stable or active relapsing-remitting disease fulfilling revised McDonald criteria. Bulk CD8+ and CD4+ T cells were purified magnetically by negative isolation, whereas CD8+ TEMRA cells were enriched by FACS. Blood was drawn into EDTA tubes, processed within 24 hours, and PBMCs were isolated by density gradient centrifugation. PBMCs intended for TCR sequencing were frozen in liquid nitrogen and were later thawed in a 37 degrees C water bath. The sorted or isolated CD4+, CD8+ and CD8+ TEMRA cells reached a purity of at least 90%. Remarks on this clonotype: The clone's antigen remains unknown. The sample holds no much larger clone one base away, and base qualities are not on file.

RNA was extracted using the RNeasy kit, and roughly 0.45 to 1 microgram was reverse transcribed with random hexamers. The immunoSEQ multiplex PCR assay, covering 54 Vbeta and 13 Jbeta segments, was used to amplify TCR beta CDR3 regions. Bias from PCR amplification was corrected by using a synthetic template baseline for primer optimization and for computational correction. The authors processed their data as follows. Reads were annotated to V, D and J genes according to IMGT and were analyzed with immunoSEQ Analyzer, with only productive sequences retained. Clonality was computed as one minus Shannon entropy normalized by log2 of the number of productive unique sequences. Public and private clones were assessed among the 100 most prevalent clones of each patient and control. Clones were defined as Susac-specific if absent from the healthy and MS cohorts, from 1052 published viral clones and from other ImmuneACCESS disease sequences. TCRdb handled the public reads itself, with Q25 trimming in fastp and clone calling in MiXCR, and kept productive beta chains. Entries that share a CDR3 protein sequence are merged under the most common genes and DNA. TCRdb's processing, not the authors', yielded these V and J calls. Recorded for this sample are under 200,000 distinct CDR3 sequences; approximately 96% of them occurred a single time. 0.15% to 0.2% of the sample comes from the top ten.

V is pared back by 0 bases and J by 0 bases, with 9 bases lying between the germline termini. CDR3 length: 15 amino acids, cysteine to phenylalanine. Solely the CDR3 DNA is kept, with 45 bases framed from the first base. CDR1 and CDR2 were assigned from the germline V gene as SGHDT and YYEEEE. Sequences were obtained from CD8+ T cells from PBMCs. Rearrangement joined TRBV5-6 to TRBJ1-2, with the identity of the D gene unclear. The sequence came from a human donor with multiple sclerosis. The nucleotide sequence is TGTGCCAGCAGCTTGGCCGGAACTTCTAACTATGGCTACACCTTC. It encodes CASSLAGTSNYGYTF.